This passage covers 30 T cell receptor beta chains from one sample sequenced in a study of shared clonotypes between healthy human individuals (dated by TCRdb to between 2020 and 2021). Library prep was done by the immunoSEQ multiplex PCR assay. The immuneACCESS repertoire file appears here via TCRdb, limited to in-frame rearrangements. These files lack a portion of the clones; in checked studies, under half of the deficit traces to unresolved V genes, and the cause of the others is not known. This sample is represented by almost 700,000 clones; about 91% of them were singletons. Of the sample, more than 20% is held by the ten largest clones. CD8 naive samples were obtained by positive selection for CCR7 among CD45RO-negative cells, yielding a CD45RA+CCR7+ population from which TemRA cells were excluded. Sample: naive CD8+ T cells sorted from blood. Reading the label with the study, this specimen's cell subset or site is: CD45RA+CCR7+. All receptors derive from a man in his thirties or forties in good health.

This clone was seen more than once but under ten times. V gene TRBV6-1 combines with J gene TRBJ2-7; D not certain. This CDR3 has 15 residues. Trimming cost V 8 bases and J 0 bases, with 17 bases left between them. Germline CDR1 is MNHNS and CDR2 is SASEGT. The DNA for the CDR3 is TGTGCCAGCGTTGAGTCCGGACGGCTCTCCTACGAGCAGTACTTC. Translation gives CASVESGRLSYEQYF.

The chain combines TRBV5-1 with TRBJ2-2, with TRBD2 matching over 10 bases. CDR1 SGHRS and CDR2 YFSETQ come from the germline V gene. The CDR3 is 17 residues long. Trimming at V came to 3 bases and at J to 6 bases, leaving 11 bases not matched to a gene. The CDR3 nucleotides are TGCGCCAGCAGCTGGGATCCCCTAGCGGGAGATTCCGGGGAGCTGTTTTTT. Translated: CASSWDPLAGDSGELFF.

For this clone: This could be a read error, since a much larger clone is one nucleotide away. Other DNA sequences of this sample code for an identical CDR3. This chain links TRBV27 with TRBJ1-2; D is ambiguous. With 3 bases removed from V and 2 bases from J, the gap between germline ends came to 7 bases. CDR1 and CDR2 from the germline V gene are MNHEY and SMNVEV (reference sequence). CDR3 length: 13 residues. The CDR3 spells CASSFGRNYGYTF. The CDR3 nucleotides are TGTGCCAGCAGTTTTGGGCGGAACTATGGCTACACCTTC.

The chain recombines TRBV11-2 with TRBJ2-3; a weak D match, TRBD2 (5 bases). Germline V gene sequence: CDR1 SGHAT, CDR2 FQNNGV. Trimming removed 5 bases from V and 4 bases from J, with 10 bases in between. This CDR3 region has 13 residues. The CDR3 is CASSGERSDTQYF. CDR3 nucleotides: TGTGCCAGCAGCGGAGAGCGGTCAGATACGCAGTATTTT.

The chain combines TRBV29-1 with TRBJ2-2, with D unclear. In germline, CDR1 is SQVTM, CDR2 ANQGSEA. V was clipped by 6 bases and J by 1 base, with 9 bases between them. The CDR3 covers 13 residues. As DNA, the CDR3 is TGCAGCGTCGCAGTGGAGAACACCGGGGAGCTGTTTTTT. It translates to CSVAVENTGELFF.

This rearrangement joins TRBV4-1 to TRBJ2-3, with TRBD2 matching over 15 bases. The length of the CDR3 is 19 residues. In germline, CDR1 is MGHRA, CDR2 YSYEKL. Trimming at V came to 2 bases and at J to 3 bases, leaving 9 bases not matched to a gene. The CDR3, as DNA: TGCGCCAGCAGCCAAATCCCCGGGACTAGCGGGAGGATTACAGATACGCAGTATTTT. Its protein is CASSQIPGTSGRITDTQYF.

V gene TRBV2 combines with J gene TRBJ2-7; 9 nucleotides match TRBD2. Germline V gene data show CDR1 as SNHLY and CDR2 as FYNNEI. This CDR3 spans 14 amino acids. The V and J ends lost 10 bases and 4 bases, in that order; junction bases with no gene match: 11. The CDR3 DNA follows: TGTGCCACCACGGACCTAGCGGGAAGTTACGAGCAGTACTTC. As protein: CATTDLAGSYEQYF.

CDR3 DNA sequence: TGTGCCAGCAGTTTATCGCAGGGACAGGGGTTCCACGAGCAGTACTTC. Translation gives CASSLSQGQGFHEQYF. V usage is TRBV27 and J usage is TRBJ2-7, with TRBD1 identical over 10 bases. The germline gives CDR1 MNHEY, CDR2 SMNVEV (reference sequence). The CDR3 contains 16 residues. The ends lost 0 bases at V and 5 bases at J; junction bases unmatched: 7.

This chain connects TRBV2 to TRBJ2-7; D gene unclear. This CDR3 region has 12 residues. The germline CDR1 and CDR2 sequences are SNHLY and FYNNEI. The V end was cut by 0 bases, the J end by 7 bases, with 7 bases between. The CDR3, as DNA: TGTGCCAGCAGTGAAGCGAGTGAGGAGCAGTACTTC. The encoded protein is CASSEASEEQYF.

The chain links TRBV19 to TRBJ2-1; D may match TRBD1 or TRBD2 (6 bases each). Germline lookup yields CDR1 LNHDA and CDR2 SQIVND (reference sequence). V was clipped by 7 bases and J by 7 bases, with 17 bases between them. The CDR3 runs 14 residues. CDR3 DNA: TGTGCCAGTAATATGGGGGGCGCGGTGAATGAGCAGTTCTTC. It encodes CASNMGGAVNEQFF.

The CDR3 bases are TGCGCCAGCAGCCAAGATAGCGCAGGGAGGTCCTACGAGCAGTACTTC. This sequence encodes CASSQDSAGRSYEQYF. This sequence joins TRBV4-1 and TRBJ2-7, with a weak D call TRBD2 (6 bases). V shed 0 bases and J shed 1 base, with 13 bases lying between them. CDR1 is MGHRA and CDR2 is YSYEKL in the germline V gene. This CDR3 comprises 16 residues.

This rearrangement joins TRBV5-1 to TRBJ2-7; D may match TRBD1 or TRBD2 (7 bases each). The CDR3 extends over 14 amino acids. Trimming pared 2 bases from V and 5 bases from J, leaving 14 bases between. Germline loops: CDR1 SGHRS, CDR2 YFSETQ. The CDR3 sequence: CASSFGSGGDEQYF. The DNA of the CDR3 is TGCGCCAGCAGCTTTGGTTCAGGGGGGGACGAGCAGTACTTC.

For this clone: This sample also contains other DNA sequences that code for the same CDR3. The chain uses TRBV7-9 and TRBJ2-1; D not certain. V was clipped by 1 base and J by 7 bases, with 5 bases between them. The CDR3 is 12 residues long. Germline V gene data show CDR1 as SEHNR and CDR2 as FQNEAQ (reference sequence). The CDR3 loop reads CASSLVGNEQFF. In DNA form, the CDR3 reads TGTGCCAGCAGCTTAGTAGGGAATGAGCAGTTCTTC.

This clone was observed a single time. The chain combines TRBV29-1 with TRBJ2-3, with 9 bases fitting TRBD2. Germline CDR1 is SQVTM and CDR2 is ANQGSEA. V trimming: 1 base; J trimming: 0 bases; junction bases outside the gene matches: 11. The CDR3 runs to 18 residues. CDR3 region: CSVEGASGAPPSTDTQYF. In nucleotides, the CDR3 is TGCAGCGTTGAAGGGGCTAGCGGGGCCCCTCCTAGCACAGATACGCAGTATTTT.

V gene TRBV10-2 combines with J gene TRBJ1-5; D remains ambiguous. The CDR3 length is 14 residues. The germline CDR1 and CDR2 sequences are WSHSY and SAAADI. Trimming left V 2 bases short and J 4 bases short, with 9 bases between. CDR3 sequence reads: CASSEAGNNQPQHF. Here the CDR3 DNA reads TGCGCCAGCAGTGAGGCAGGAAATAATCAGCCCCAGCATTTT.

The chain couples TRBV7-8 to TRBJ2-7; TRBD2 aligns across 8 bases. This CDR3 spans 14 amino acids. Germline V gene lookup returns CDR1 SGHVS and CDR2 FQNEAQ. J lost 3 bases, V lost 5 bases, and 6 bases had no gene match. The CDR3 coding sequence is TGTGCCAGCAGCCCCGGGACTAGTCGCTACGAGCAGTACTTC. It yields the protein CASSPGTSRYEQYF.

The chain carries TRBV7-6 and TRBJ2-1, with D unresolved. In germline, CDR1 is SGHVS, CDR2 FNYEAQ. The CDR3 extends over 13 amino acids. V lost 5 bases to trimming and J lost 8 bases, with 13 bases between them. CDR3 amino acids: CASSPIMGHEQFF. Written as DNA, the CDR3 is TGTGCCAGCAGCCCAATTATGGGCCATGAGCAGTTCTTC.

The CDR3 loop reads CSVEDLGGPQSNYGYTF. For the CDR3, the DNA is TGCAGCGTTGAAGATCTAGGCGGCCCACAAAGTAACTATGGCTACACCTTC. The chain is built from TRBV29-1 and TRBJ1-2; D remains unclear. With 0 bases removed from V and 1 base from J, the gap between germline ends came to 18 bases. The CDR3 is 17 residues long. Germline CDR1 SQVTM, CDR2 ANQGSEA.

This rearrangement joins TRBV15 to TRBJ2-7, with D tentatively TRBD1 or TRBD2 (6 bases each). Trimming took 0 bases from V and 3 from J, leaving 12 bases between them. The CDR3 extends over 15 amino acids. Per the germline V gene, CDR1 is LNHNV and CDR2 is YYDKDF (reference sequence). The CDR3 DNA reads as TGTGCCACCAGCAGAGAAAGGAGGGGGTTCTACGAGCAGTACTTC. Translating it yields CATSRERRGFYEQYF.

The chain recombines TRBV30 with TRBJ2-7; the D gene is possibly TRBD2 (5 bases). Germline values: CDR1 GTSNPN, CDR2 SVGIG (reference sequence). V was clipped by 6 bases and J by 2 bases, with 14 bases between them. The CDR3 contains 13 residues. The CDR3 region has the DNA TGTGCCTGTAGCAGCGGTAATACCTACGAGCAGTACTTC. Amino acids: CACSSGNTYEQYF.

Points on this clone: Within the sample, other DNA sequences also encode this same CDR3. J is TRBJ1-5 and V is TRBV27; 7 bases match TRBD1. The CDR3 loop spans 15 amino acids. The V and J ends lost 6 bases and 1 base, in that order; junction bases with no gene match: 6. Germline loops: CDR1 MNHEY, CDR2 SMNVEV (reference sequence). The CDR3 DNA sequence: TGTGCCAGCAGACCCGCGACAGGGAGCAATCAGCCCCAGCATTTT. The encoded protein is CASRPATGSNQPQHF.

CDR3 sequence reads: CSVAPGGRALIRELFF. The CDR3 DNA follows: TGCAGCGTTGCCCCCGGGGGGAGGGCCTTAATACGGGAGCTGTTTTTT. The V gene is TRBV29-1, the J gene TRBJ2-2; 7 bases are shared with TRBD2. This CDR3 is 16 amino acids long. In germline, CDR1 is SQVTM, CDR2 ANQGSEA. Trimming took 4 bases from V and 9 from J; bases not matched to a gene: 17.

V gene TRBV13 combines with J gene TRBJ2-7; 9 positions match TRBD1. CDR1 and CDR2 from the germline V gene are PRHDT and FYEKMQ (reference sequence). V shed 5 bases and J 4 bases; nucleotides not matched to a gene: 6. The CDR3 runs 14 residues. The CDR3 bases are TGTGCCAGCAGCCCCGGGACAGGGATTTACGAGCAGTACTTC. Its protein is CASSPGTGIYEQYF.

This chain uses TRBV14 with TRBJ2-1; D is possibly TRBD2 (6 bases). The V gene's germline CDR1 is SGHDN and CDR2 FVKESK. The CDR3 has 18 residues. Trimming removed 0 bases at V and 12 bases at J, with 27 bases between. The CDR3 bases are TGTGCCAGCAGCCAAGAAGGAGCCCGGGACTGTAAAGTATTGTGGCAGTTCTTC. It encodes CASSQEGARDCKVLWQFF.

The J gene is TRBJ1-2, the V gene TRBV27; 8 bases align to TRBD1. The CDR3 sequence is 13 residues long. V shed 5 bases and J 5 bases; nucleotides not matched to a gene: 4. Germline assignment: CDR1 MNHEY and CDR2 SMNVEV (reference sequence). This chain's CDR3 is CASSPRTGYGYTF. DNA for the CDR3: TGTGCCAGCAGTCCTCGGACAGGGTATGGCTACACCTTC.

This rearrangement joins TRBV5-4 to TRBJ1-4; 10 nucleotides line up with TRBD1. Trimming took 4 bases from V and 5 from J; bases not matched to a gene: 5. This CDR3 spans 15 amino acids. Per germline, CDR1 SGHNT and CDR2 YYREEE (reference sequence). CDR3 nucleotides: TGTGCCAGCAGCCCCCCGGGACAGGGGAATGAAAAACTGTTTTTT. This sequence encodes CASSPPGQGNEKLFF.

The sample holds one count of this clone. V is TRBV25-1 and J is TRBJ2-1, with unresolved D. This CDR3 is 12 amino acids long. Germline V gene lookup returns CDR1 MGHDK and CDR2 SYGVNS. The germline V and J ends were trimmed by 3 bases and 8 bases, with 8 bases remaining between them. CDR3 bases: TGTGCCAGCAGTGACCTACTCTATGAGCAGTTCTTC. It is translated as CASSDLLYEQFF.

This chain links TRBV14 with TRBJ2-1; 14 nucleotides align to TRBD2. V trimming: 4 bases; J trimming: 3 bases; junction bases outside the gene matches: 14. Germline V gene sequence: CDR1 SGHDN, CDR2 FVKESK. This CDR3 region has 20 residues. CDR3 amino acids: CASSPLVGLAGVADYNEQFF. CDR3 DNA sequence: TGTGCCAGCAGCCCGTTGGTGGGACTAGCGGGAGTGGCCGACTACAATGAGCAGTTCTTC.

The chain is built from TRBV10-3 and TRBJ2-2; D tentatively reads TRBD1 or TRBD2 (5 bases each). The germline CDR1 and CDR2 sequences are ENHRY and SYGVKD. The CDR3 length is 15 residues. The germline V and J ends were trimmed by 7 bases and 5 bases, with 17 bases remaining between them. Written as DNA, the CDR3 is TGTGCCATCAATTCGAGGGACGGTGTAACCGGGGAGCTGTTTTTT. It yields the protein CAINSRDGVTGELFF.

The chain couples TRBV21-1 to TRBJ2-7; the table's D gene call, TRBD1, was not cross checked with the DNA. TRBV21-1 is flagged as a pseudogene. This CDR3 contains 14 residues. The CDR3 bases are TGTGCCAGCAGGAGACGGACAGGGAACGACGAGCAGTACTTC. Its protein product is CASRRRTGNDEQYF.